This T cell receptor (beta chain) was found in a study of cytomegalovirus exposure and HLA in healthy donors. Overall study context: A prior study identified 110 million or so unique TCR beta sequences from some 180 million T cells. Study-wide points: In vitro assays verified that three CMV-associated chains recognized CMV antigens specifically. Presence/absence analyses assumed roughly uniform sequencing depth across donors.

With 60 Vbeta and 13 Jbeta primers, the PCR was carried out. Clones were sequenced by immunoSEQ multiplex PCR, and TCRdb holds only the in-frame ones, with some missing. The data show 37,000 or so clones, approximately 80% seen once. Trimming removed 6 bases from V and 6 bases from J, with 14 bases in between. This CDR3 has 13 residues. CDR1 and CDR2 (germline): LNHDA, SQIVND (reference sequence). As regards this clone: Its specificity is unknown.

This sequence joins TRBV19 and TRBJ1-2; a possible D gene is TRBD1 (6 bases). Sequenced: PBMCs. The TCR originated in a woman aged 40 to 50 in good health and CMV-seronegative. CDR3 sequence (DNA): TGTGCCAGTAGCCATAGGGGGGGGGATGGCTACACCTTC. As protein: CASSHRGGDGYTF.